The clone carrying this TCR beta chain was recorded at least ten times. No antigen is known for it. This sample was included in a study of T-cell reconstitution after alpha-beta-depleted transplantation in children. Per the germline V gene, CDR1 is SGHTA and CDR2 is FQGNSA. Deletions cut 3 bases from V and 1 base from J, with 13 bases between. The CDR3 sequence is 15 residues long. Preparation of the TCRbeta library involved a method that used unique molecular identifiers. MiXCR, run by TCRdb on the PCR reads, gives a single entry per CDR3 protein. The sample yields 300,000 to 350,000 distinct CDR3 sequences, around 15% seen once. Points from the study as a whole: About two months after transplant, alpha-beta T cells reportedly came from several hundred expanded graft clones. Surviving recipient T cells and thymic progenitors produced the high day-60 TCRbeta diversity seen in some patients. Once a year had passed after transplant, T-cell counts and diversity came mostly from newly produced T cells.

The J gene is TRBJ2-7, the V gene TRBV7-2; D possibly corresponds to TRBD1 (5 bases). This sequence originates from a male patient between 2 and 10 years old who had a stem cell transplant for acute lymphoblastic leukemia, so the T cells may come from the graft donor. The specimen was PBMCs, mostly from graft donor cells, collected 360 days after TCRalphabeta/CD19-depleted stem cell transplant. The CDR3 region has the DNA TGTGCCAGCAGCTTTGCTCCGGACATGTCCTACGAGCAGTACTTC. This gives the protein CASSFAPDMSYEQYF.